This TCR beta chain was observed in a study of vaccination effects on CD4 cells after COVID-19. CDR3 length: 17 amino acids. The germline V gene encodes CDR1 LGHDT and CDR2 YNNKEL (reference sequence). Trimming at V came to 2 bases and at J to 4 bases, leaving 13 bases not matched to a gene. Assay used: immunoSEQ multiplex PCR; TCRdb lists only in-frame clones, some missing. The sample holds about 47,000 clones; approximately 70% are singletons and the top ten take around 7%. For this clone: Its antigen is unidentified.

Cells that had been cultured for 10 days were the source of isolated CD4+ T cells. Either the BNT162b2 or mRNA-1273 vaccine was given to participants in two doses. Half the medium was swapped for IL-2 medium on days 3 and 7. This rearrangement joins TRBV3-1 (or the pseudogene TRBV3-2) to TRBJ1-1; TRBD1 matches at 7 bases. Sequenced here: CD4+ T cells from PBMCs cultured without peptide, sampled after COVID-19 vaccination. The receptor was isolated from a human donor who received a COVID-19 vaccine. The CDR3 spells CASSQRTGALSGTEAFF. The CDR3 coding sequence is TGTGCCAGCAGCCAAAGGACAGGAGCTTTGTCAGGCACTGAAGCTTTCTTT.